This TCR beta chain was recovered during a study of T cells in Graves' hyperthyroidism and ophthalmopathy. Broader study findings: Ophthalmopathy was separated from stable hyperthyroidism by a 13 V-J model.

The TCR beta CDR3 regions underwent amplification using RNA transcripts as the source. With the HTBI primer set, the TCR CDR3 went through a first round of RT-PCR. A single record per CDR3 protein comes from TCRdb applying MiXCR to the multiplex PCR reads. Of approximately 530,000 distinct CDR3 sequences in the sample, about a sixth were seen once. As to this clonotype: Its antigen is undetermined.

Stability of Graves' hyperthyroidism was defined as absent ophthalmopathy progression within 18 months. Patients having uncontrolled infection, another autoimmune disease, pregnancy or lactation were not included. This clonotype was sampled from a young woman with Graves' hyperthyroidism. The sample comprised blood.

The CDR3 protein is CASSPYGADGYTF. The CDR3 nucleotides are TGTGCCAGCTCACCATATGGGGCGGACGGCTACACCTTC. V and J are TRBV18 and TRBJ1-2; TRBD1 might be the D (5 bases). Looked up from germline, CDR1 is KGHSH and CDR2 is LQKENI. This CDR3 is 13 amino acids long. V was clipped by 2 bases and J by 8 bases, with 12 bases between them.